A selection of T cell receptor beta chains follows, all from one sample in a study of blood T cell repertoires in COVID-19. The assay was immunoSEQ multiplex PCR, and TCRdb's table has in-frame clones only and misses some. The repertoire holds 190,000 or so clones, more than 85% seen once, with around 3% in the top ten. The sequencing sample was made of peripheral blood. Every receptor here comes from a man aged 40-50 years with active or convalescent COVID-19. The conserved cysteine and the conserved F or W are not part of the CDR3 here. D genes are given only for firm matches.

d_gene | j_gene | v_gene | CDR3aa
NA | TRBJ1-3 | TRBV5-4 | ASSHRDSGNTIY
NA | TRBJ2-2 | TRBV28 | VSRDSNTGELF
NA | TRBJ2-7 | TRBV30 | AWSVRSSYEQY
TRBD1 | TRBJ2-1 | TRBV5-6 | ASRDRAYNEQF
NA | TRBJ1-1 | TRBV4-1 | ASSQDQFGQNTEAF
TRBD1 | TRBJ1-2 | TRBV25-1 | ASSGQGAGGYT
NA | TRBJ1-2 | TRBV7-9 | ASSLVPETNYGYT
NA | TRBJ1-6 | TRBV11-2 | ASSLDPGGSPLH
NA | TRBJ2-6 | TRBV5-1 | ASSLGAPGGANVLT
NA | TRBJ2-7 | TRBV6-5 | ASSRTVDPALQQY
NA | TRBJ1-3 | TRBV9 | ASSVGPGAGNTIY
NA | TRBJ1-1 | TRBV29-1 | SVAGRMNTEAF
NA | TRBJ1-1 | TRBV12-3/TRBV12-4 | ASSLGGLGLAF
TRBD1 | TRBJ2-2 | TRBV11-2 | ASKPTGTGLGELF
NA | TRBJ1-1 | TRBV6-2/TRBV6-3 | ASSYWANTEAF
TRBD1 | TRBJ1-6 | TRBV7-2 | ASSLGQGAPNSPLH
NA | TRBJ2-1 | TRBV7-9 | ASSLYAGAANEQF
TRBD2 | TRBJ2-5 | TRBV5-1 | ASSLTSKETQY
TRBD1 | TRBJ2-7 | TRBV6-5 | ASNVQGYEQY
TRBD1 | TRBJ2-7 | TRBV30 | AADSGQGFDEQY
NA | TRBJ2-1 | TRBV12-3/TRBV12-4 | ASRFGGGEQF
TRBD2 | TRBJ2-1 | TRBV4-3 | ASGGLAGAGEQF
NA | TRBJ1-4 | TRBV6-5 | ASTVTAGAEKLF
NA | TRBJ1-5 | TRBV19 | ASSPRDSNQPQH
NA | TRBJ2-3 | TRBV2 | ASSQGGGSDTQY
NA | TRBJ1-4 | TRBV6-2/TRBV6-3 | ASSQTLAGEKLF
NA | TRBJ2-4 | TRBV2 | ASDSKNIQY
NA | TRBJ2-2 | TRBV28 | ASYPGTNTGELF
NA | TRBJ2-7 | TRBV28 | ASSPWLAEQY
NA | TRBJ2-3 | TRBV7-9 | ASSTSRTDTQY